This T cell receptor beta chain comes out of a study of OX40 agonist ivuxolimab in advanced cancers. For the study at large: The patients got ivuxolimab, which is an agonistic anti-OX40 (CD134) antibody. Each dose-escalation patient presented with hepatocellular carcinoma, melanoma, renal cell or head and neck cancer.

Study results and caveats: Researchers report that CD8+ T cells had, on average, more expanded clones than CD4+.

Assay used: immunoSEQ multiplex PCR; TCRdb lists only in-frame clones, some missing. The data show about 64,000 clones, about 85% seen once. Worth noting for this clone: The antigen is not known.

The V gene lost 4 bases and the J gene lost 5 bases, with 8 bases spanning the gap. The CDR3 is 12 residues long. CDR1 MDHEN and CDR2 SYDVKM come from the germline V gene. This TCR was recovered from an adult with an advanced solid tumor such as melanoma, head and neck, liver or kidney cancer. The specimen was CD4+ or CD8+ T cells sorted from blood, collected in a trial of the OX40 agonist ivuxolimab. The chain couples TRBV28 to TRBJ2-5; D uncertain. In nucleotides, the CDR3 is TGTGCCAGCAGTTCCCCTTTTGAGACCCAGTACTTC. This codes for CASSSPFETQYF. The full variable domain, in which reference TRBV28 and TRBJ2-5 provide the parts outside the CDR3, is DVKVTQSSRYLVKRTGEKVFLECVQDMDHENMFWYRQDPGLGLRLIYFSYDVKMKEKGDIPEGYSVSREKKERFSLILESASTNQTSMYLCASSSPFETQYFGPGTRLLVL.